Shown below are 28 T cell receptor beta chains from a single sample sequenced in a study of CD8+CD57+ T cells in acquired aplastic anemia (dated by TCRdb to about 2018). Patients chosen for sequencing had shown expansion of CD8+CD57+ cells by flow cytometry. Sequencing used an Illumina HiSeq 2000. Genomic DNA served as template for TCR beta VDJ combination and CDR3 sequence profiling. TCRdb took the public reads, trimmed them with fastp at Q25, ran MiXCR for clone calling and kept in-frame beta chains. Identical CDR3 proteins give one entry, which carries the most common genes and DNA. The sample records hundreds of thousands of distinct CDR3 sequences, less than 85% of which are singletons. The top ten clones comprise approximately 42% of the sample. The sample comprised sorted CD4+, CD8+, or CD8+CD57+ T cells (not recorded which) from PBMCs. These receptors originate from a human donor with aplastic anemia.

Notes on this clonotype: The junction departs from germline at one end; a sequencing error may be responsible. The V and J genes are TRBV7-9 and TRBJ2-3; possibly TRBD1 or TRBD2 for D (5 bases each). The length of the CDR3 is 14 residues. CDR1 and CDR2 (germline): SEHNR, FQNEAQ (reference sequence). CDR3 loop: CASSLAPGALLFGF. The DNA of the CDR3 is TGTGCCAGCAGCTTAGCACCCGGGGCGCTGTTGTTTGGATTT.

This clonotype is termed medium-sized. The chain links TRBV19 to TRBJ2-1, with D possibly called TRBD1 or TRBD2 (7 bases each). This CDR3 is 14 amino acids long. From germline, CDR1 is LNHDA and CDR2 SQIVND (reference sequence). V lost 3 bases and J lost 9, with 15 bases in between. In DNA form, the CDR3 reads TGTGCCAGTAGTATGGGGAGGGGGCTAGGTGAGCAGTTCTTC. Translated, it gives CASSMGRGLGEQFF.

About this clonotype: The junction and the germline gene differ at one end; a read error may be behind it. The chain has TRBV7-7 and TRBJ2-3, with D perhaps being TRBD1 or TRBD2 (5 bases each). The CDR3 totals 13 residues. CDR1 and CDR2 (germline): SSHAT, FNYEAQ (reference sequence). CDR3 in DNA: TGTGCCAGCGGGGACGGGGCTAGAGATACGAAGTATTTT. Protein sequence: CASGDGARDTKYF.

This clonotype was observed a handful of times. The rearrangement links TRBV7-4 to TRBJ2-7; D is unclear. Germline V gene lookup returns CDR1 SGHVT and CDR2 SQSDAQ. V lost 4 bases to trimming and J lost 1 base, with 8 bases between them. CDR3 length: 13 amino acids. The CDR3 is CASSSWGSYEQYF. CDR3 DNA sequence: TGTGCCAGCAGCTCATGGGGTTCCTACGAGCAGTACTTC.

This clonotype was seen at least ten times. The CDR3 DNA follows: TGTGCCAGCAGCCAGGGGGAAGCTTTCTTT. It yields the protein CASSQGEAFF. The V and J genes are TRBV6-5 and TRBJ1-1; D is possibly TRBD1 (6 bases). CDR1 and CDR2 (germline): MNHEY, SVGAGI. The V gene lost 6 bases and the J gene lost 8 bases, with 7 bases spanning the gap. The CDR3 consists of 10 residues.

CDR3: CASSADGGSDTSPLHF. Here the CDR3 DNA reads TGTGCCAGCAGCGCCGACGGCGGCTCCGATACTTCGCCCCTCCACTTT. The chain carries TRBV7-2 and TRBJ1-6; D is unclear. Germline V gene sequence: CDR1 SGHTA, CDR2 FQGNSA. The CDR3 loop spans 16 amino acids. V shed 5 bases and J shed 13 bases, with 24 bases lying between them.

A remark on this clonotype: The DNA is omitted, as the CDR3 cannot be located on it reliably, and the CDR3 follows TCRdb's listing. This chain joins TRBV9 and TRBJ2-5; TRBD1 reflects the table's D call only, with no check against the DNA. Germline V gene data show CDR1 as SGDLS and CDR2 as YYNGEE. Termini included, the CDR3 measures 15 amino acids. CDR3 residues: CACGVAGDIQYFEYF.

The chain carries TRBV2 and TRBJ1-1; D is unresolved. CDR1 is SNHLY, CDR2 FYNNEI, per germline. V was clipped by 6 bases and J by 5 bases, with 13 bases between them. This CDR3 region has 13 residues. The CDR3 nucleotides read TGTGCCAGCAGGGACGGAGTCGGGACTGAAGCTTTCTTT. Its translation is CASRDGVGTEAFF.

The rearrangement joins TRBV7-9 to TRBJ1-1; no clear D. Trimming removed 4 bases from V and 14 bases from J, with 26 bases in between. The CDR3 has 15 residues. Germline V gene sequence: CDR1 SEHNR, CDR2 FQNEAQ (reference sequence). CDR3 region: CASSSRAGPEMDEFF. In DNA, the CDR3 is TGTGCCAGCAGCTCCCGAGCCGGGCCTGAGATGGATGAGTTCTTT.

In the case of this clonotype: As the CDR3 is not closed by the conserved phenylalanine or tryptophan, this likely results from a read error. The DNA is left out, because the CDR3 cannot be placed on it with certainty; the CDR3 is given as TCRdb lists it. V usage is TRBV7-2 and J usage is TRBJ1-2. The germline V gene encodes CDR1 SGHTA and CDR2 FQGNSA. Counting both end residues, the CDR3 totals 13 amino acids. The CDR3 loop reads CASSQGLAGGSTS.

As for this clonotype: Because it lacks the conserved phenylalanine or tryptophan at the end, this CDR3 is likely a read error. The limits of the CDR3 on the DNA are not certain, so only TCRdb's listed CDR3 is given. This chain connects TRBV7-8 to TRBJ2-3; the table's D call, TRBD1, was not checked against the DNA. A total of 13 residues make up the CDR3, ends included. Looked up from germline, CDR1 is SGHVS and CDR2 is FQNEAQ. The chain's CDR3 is CASVPRGTARDPV.

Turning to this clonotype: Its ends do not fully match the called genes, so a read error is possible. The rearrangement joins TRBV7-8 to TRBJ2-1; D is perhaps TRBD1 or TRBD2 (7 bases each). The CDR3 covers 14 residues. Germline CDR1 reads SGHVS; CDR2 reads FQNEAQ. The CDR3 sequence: CASSLGRGLDTQFF. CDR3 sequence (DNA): TGTGCCAGCAGCTTGGGGAGGGGGCTCGATACGCAGTTTTTC. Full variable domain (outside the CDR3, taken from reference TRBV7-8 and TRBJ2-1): GAGVSQSPRYKVAKRGQDVALRCDPISGHVSLFWYQQALGQGPEFLTYFQNEAQLDKSGLPSDRFFAERPEGSVSTLKIQRTQQEDSAVYLCASSLGRGLDTQFFGPGTRLTVL.

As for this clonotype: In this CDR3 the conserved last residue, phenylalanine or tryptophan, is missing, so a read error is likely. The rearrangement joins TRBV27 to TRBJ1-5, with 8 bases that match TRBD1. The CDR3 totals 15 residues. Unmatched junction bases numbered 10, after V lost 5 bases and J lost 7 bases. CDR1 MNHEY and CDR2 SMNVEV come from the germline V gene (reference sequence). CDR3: CASSMGAGGGQPQHV. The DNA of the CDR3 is TGTGCCAGCAGTATGGGGGCAGGGGGCGGACAGCCCCAGCATGTT.

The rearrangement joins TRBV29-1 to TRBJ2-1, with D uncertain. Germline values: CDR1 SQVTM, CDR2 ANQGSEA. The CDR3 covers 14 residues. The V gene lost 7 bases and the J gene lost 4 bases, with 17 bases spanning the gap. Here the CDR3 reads CSAQHMAVYNEQFF. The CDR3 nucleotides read TGCAGCGCACAACACATGGCTGTATACAATGAGCAGTTCTTC.

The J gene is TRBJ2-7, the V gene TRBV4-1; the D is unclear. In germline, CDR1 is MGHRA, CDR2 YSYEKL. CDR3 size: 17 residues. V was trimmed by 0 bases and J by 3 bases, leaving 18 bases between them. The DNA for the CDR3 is TGCGCCAGCAGCCAAGATGAAGAACAGCTAAACCTCTACGAGCAGTACTTC. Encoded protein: CASSQDEEQLNLYEQYF.

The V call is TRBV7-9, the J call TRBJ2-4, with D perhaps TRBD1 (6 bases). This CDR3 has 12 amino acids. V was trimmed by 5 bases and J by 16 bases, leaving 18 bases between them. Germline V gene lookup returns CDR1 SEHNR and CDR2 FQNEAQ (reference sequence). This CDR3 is CASSRARGLDYF. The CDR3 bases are TGTGCCAGCAGCCGGGCCAGGGGCTTGGACTACTTC. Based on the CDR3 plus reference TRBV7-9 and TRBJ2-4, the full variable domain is DTGVSQNPRHKITKRGQNVTFRCDPISEHNRLYWYRQTLGQGPEFLTYFQNEAQLEKSRLLSDRFSAERPKGSFSTLEIQRTEQGDSAMYLCASSRARGLDYFGAGTRLSVL.

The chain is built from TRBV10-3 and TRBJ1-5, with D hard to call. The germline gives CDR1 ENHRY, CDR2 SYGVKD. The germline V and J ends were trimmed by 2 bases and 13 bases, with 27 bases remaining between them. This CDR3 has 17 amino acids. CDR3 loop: CAISEAIFEGVDETQHF. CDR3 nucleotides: TGTGCCATCAGTGAGGCGATCTTTGAAGGAGTCGATGAAACACAGCATTTT.

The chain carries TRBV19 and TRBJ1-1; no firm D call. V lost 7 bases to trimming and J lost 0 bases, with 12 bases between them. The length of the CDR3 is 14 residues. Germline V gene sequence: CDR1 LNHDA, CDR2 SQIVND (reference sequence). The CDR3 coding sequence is TGTGCCAGTACAATTCAGCTGATGAACACTGAAGCTTTCTTT. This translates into CASTIQLMNTEAFF. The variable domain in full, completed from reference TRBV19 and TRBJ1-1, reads DGGITQSPKYLFRKEGQNVTLSCEQNLNHDAMYWYRQDPGQGLRLIYYSQIVNDFQKGDIAEGYSVSREKKESFPLTVTSAQKNPTAFYLCASTIQLMNTEAFFGQGTRLTVV.

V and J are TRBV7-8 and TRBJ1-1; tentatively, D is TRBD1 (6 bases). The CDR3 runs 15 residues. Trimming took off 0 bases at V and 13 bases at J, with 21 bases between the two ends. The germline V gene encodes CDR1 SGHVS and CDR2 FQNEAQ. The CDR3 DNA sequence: TGTGCCAGCAGCTTAGCGGGAGCAGGGGATACGCAGGATTTCTTT. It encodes CASSLAGAGDTQDFF.

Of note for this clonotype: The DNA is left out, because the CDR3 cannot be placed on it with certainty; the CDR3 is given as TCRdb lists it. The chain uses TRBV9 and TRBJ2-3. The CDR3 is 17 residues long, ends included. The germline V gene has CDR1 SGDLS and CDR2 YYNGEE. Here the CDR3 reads CASSGRYNEQFFGTQYF.

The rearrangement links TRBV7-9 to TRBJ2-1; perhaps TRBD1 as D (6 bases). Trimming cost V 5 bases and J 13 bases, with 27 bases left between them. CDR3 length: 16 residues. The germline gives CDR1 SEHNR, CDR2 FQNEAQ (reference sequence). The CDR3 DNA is TGTGCCAGCAGCCACGGGGTTACGGGTGGACAGTTTTTCCAGTTCTTC. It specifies CASSHGVTGGQFFQFF.

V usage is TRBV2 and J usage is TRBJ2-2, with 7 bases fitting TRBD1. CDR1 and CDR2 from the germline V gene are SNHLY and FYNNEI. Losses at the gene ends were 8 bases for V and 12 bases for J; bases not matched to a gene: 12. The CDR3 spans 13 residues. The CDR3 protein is CASGEGGTGKLFF. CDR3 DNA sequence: TGTGCCAGCGGGGAAGGGGGCACCGGTAAGCTGTTTTTT.

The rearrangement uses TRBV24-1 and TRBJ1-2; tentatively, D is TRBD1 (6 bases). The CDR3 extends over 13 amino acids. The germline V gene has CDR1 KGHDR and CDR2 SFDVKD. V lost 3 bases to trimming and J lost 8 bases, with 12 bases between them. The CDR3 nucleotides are TGTGCCACCAGTGATCCACAGGGTTGGGGCTACACCTTC. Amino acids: CATSDPQGWGYTF.

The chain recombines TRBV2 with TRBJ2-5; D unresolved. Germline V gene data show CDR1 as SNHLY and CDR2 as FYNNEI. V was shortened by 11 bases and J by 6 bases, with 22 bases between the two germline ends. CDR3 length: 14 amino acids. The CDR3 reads CACGEAYSNQTQYF. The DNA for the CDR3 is TGTGCCTGCGGTGAGGCGTATAGCAATCAGACCCAGTACTTC. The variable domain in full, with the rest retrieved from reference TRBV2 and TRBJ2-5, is EPEVTQTPSHQVTQMGQEVILRCVPISNHLYFYWYRQILGQKVEFLVSFYNNEISEKSEIFDDQFSVERPDGSNFTLKIRSTKLEDSAMYFCACGEAYSNQTQYFGPGTRLLVL.

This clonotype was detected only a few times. The CDR3 protein is CASSFSQGGGSDEQFF. For the CDR3, the DNA is TGTGCCAGCAGCTTCTCACAGGGCGGGGGGAGCGATGAGCAGTTCTTC. The chain joins TRBV5-5 to TRBJ2-1, with 8 bases fitting TRBD2. The CDR3 extends over 16 amino acids. V lost 2 bases, J lost 8 bases, and 12 bases stayed unmatched. CDR1 and CDR2 from the germline V gene are SGHKS and YYEKEE (reference sequence).

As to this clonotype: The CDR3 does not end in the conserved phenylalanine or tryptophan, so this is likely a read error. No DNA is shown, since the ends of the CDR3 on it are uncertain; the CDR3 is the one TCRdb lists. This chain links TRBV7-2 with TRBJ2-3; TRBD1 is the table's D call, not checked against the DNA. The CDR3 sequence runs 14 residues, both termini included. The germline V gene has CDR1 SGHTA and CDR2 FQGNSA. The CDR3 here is CASSWGQGSNYGYT.

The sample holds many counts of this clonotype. The CDR3 protein is CASSMNAPPGQGGEQYF. CDR3 DNA sequence: TGTGCCAGTAGTATGAATGCCCCCCCTGGACAGGGCGGCGAGCAGTACTTC. This rearrangement joins TRBV19 to TRBJ2-7; TRBD1 aligns across 8 bases. Germline V lookup: CDR1 LNHDA, CDR2 SQIVND (reference sequence). This CDR3 comprises 17 residues. The J segment lost 6 bases and the V segment lost 3 bases, leaving 16 bases of the junction unmatched.

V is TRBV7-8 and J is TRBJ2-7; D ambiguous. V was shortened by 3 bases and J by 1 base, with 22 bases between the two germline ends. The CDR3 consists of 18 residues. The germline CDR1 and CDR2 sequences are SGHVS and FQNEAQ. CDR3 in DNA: TGTGCCAGCAGCTTTCAGGCAGGCCGCGAAGCCCATTCCTACGAGCAGTACGTC. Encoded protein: CASSFQAGREAHSYEQYV.